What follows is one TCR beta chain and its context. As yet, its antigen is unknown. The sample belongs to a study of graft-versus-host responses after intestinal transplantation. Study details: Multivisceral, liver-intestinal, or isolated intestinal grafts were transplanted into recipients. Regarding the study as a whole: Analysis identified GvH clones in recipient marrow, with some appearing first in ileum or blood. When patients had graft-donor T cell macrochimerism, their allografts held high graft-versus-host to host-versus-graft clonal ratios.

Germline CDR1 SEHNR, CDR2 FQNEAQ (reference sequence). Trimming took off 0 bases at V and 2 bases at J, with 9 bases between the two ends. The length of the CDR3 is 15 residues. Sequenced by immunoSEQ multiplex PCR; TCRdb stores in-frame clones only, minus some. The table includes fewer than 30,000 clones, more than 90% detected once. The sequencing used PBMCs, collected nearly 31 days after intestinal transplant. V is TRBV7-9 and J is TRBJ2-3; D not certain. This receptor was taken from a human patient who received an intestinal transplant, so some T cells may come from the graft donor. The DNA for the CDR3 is TGTGCCAGCAGCTTAGCGCTGGGTATCACAGATACGCAGTATTTT. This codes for CASSLALGITDTQYF. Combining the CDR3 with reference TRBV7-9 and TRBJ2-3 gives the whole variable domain DTGVSQNPRHKITKRGQNVTFRCDPISEHNRLYWYRQTLGQGPEFLTYFQNEAQLEKSRLLSDRFSAERPKGSFSTLEIQRTEQGDSAMYLCASSLALGITDTQYFGPGTRLTVL.